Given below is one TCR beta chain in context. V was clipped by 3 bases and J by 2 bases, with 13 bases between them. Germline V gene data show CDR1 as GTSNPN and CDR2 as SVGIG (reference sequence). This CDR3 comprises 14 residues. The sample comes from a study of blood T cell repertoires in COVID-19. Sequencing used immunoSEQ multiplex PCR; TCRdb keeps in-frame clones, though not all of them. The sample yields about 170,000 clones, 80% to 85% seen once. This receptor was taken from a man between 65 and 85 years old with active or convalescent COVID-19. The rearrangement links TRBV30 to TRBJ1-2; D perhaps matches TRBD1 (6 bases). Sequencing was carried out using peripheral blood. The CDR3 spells CAWSADRGNYGYTF. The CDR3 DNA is TGTGCCTGGAGCGCGGACAGAGGGAACTATGGCTACACCTTC.